The clone carrying this TCR beta chain was seen at least ten times. Antigen unknown. Germline V gene sequence: CDR1 LGHNA, CDR2 YNFKEQ. The CDR3 is made up of 13 amino acids. V shed 0 bases, J shed 5 bases, and the junction held 0 bases outside the gene matches. This sample is drawn from a study of T cells after yellow fever vaccination. TCRdb itself ran the 5' RACE reads through MiXCR, one entry per CDR3 protein. Altogether 300,000 to 450,000 distinct CDR3 sequences are present, roughly 7.5% being singletons, with the ten largest covering roughly a sixth. Broader study findings: Overall, a small share of clonotypes was seen in both CD4 and CD8 compartments.

The chain uses TRBV4-2 and TRBJ2-5, with TRBD1 matching 7 bases. The sample consisted of PBMCs, taken 35 to 50 days after the first yellow fever vaccination. This receptor was identified in a man between 18 and 29 years old who received the YFV17D yellow fever vaccine. The CDR3 is CASSQDRGETQYF. CDR3 sequence (DNA): TGTGCCAGCAGCCAAGACAGGGGGGAGACCCAGTACTTC.